Below, 21 T cell receptor beta chains from the same sample are listed, as sequenced in a study of human T cells and chemical hapten exposure. The sample's time point: patch test 1, 2 weeks after DPC sensitization. The treatment is: therapeutic diphenylcyclopropenone sensitization with weekly scalp DPC. TCRdb reprocessed the RACE reads via MiXCR and lists one record per CDR3 protein. The sample shows over 75,000 distinct CDR3 sequences, roughly 7.2% of them seen only once. The sequencing here drew on whole blood, taken in connection with sensitization to the hapten diphenylcyclopropenone (DPC). Source of these receptors: a woman in her thirties with alopecia areata. Some clones in this sample may be carry-over from other donors' samples.

This clonotype has a count of ten or more. The chain uses TRBV12-3 or TRBV12-4 and TRBJ1-5, with TRBD1 matching 10 bases. Germline trimming cut 6 bases from V and 7 bases from J; bases unmatched to any gene: 6. The CDR3 runs to 14 residues. CDR3 region: CASSRDRGAQPQHF. The CDR3 bases are TGTGCCAGCAGCCGGGACAGGGGAGCACAGCCCCAGCATTTT.

This clonotype showed up many times. V usage is TRBV7-9 and J usage is TRBJ1-4; 7 bases are shared with TRBD1. The CDR3 runs 15 residues. V shed 1 base, J shed 7 bases, and the junction held 6 bases outside the gene matches. Germline CDR1 SEHNR, CDR2 FQNEAQ (reference sequence). CDR3 DNA: TGTGCCAGCAGCTTAGGGGAGAACAGGGGTGAAAAACTGTTTTTT. This codes for CASSLGENRGEKLFF.

The genes are TRBV5-1 and TRBJ2-7; possibly TRBD2 for D (6 bases). CDR1 is SGHRS, CDR2 YFSETQ, per germline. The CDR3 has 15 residues. The V and J ends lost 4 bases and 1 base respectively, with 15 bases between them. This CDR3 reads CASSPGTLNSYEQYF. The CDR3 bases are TGCGCCAGCAGCCCGGGGACTCTCAATTCCTACGAGCAGTACTTC.

This clonotype was seen repeatedly, ten times or more. V is TRBV12-3 or TRBV12-4 and J is TRBJ1-1; D is uncertain. The CDR3 runs 13 residues. V was pared by 2 bases and J by 0 bases, with 4 bases between. The CDR3 loop reads CASSLFVNTEAFF. Written as DNA, the CDR3 is TGTGCCAGCAGTTTATTTGTGAACACTGAAGCTTTCTTT.

With respect to this clonotype: This could be a read error, since a much larger clone is one nucleotide away. The chain recombines TRBV5-5 with TRBJ1-1; D uncertain. Germline CDR1 is SGHKS and CDR2 is YYEKEE (reference sequence). This CDR3 has 13 residues. The V end was cut by 3 bases, the J end by 5 bases, with 11 bases between. The CDR3 loop reads CASSCASLTEAFF. The CDR3, as DNA: TGTGCCAGCAGCTGTGCCAGCTTGACTGAAGCTTTCTTT. Full variable domain (outside the CDR3, taken from reference TRBV5-5 and TRBJ1-1): DAGVTQSPTHLIKTRGQQVTLRCSPISGHKSVSWYQQVLGQGPQFIFQYYEKEERGRGNFPDRFSARQFPNYSSELNVNALLLGDSALYLCASSCASLTEAFFGQGTRLTVV.

V gene TRBV20-1 combines with J gene TRBJ2-1; a weak D match, TRBD1 (5 bases). The V gene's germline CDR1 is DFQATT and CDR2 SNEGSKA (reference sequence). This CDR3 comprises 16 residues. The germline V and J ends were trimmed by 1 base and 1 base, with 14 bases remaining between them. The CDR3 sequence: CSARVSTVLSYNEQFF. CDR3 in DNA: TGCAGTGCTAGAGTATCGACAGTCCTTTCCTACAATGAGCAGTTCTTC.

There are many counts of this clonotype. The chain uses TRBV20-1 and TRBJ1-2; D ambiguous. Trimming pared 5 bases from V and 2 bases from J, leaving 15 bases between. The length of the CDR3 is 14 residues. Germline V gives CDR1 DFQATT, CDR2 SNEGSKA (reference sequence). In DNA form, the CDR3 reads TGCAGTGCTCTAGGCGGCTATTCGAACTATGGCTACACCTTC. It specifies CSALGGYSNYGYTF.

This clonotype turned up a few times. The V call is TRBV7-2, the J call TRBJ1-4; D call uncertain. CDR1 SGHTA and CDR2 FQGNSA come from the germline V gene. V shed 5 bases and J shed 3 bases, with 4 bases lying between them. This CDR3 is 12 amino acids long. The CDR3 DNA reads TGTGCCAGCAGCCAGGCTAATGAAAAACTGTTTTTT. It translates to CASSQANEKLFF.

The chain has TRBV7-9 and TRBJ1-4, with no clear D. The CDR3 has 15 residues. Germline V gene sequence: CDR1 SEHNR, CDR2 FQNEAQ (reference sequence). Trimming pared 5 bases from V and 0 bases from J, leaving 10 bases between. CDR3 bases: TGTGCCAGCAGCCCTGCCGGGGCAACTAATGAAAAACTGTTTTTT. Its protein product is CASSPAGATNEKLFF.

The chain joins TRBV20-1 to TRBJ1-2; 9 nucleotides match TRBD1. The J segment lost 4 bases and the V segment lost 5 bases, leaving 8 bases of the junction unmatched. The CDR3 length is 14 residues. The germline V gene encodes CDR1 DFQATT and CDR2 SNEGSKA (reference sequence). CDR3 DNA: TGCAGTGCTGTAAACAGGGGGCAAGGCTATGGCTACACCTTC. Residues: CSAVNRGQGYGYTF.

Points on this clonotype: A much larger clone sits a single nucleotide away, making a read error possible. The conserved phenylalanine or tryptophan is not found at the CDR3 terminus, so this likely reflects a read error. The rearrangement uses TRBV5-1 and TRBJ1-2; a weak D match, TRBD1 (6 bases). Trimming left V 0 bases short and J 8 bases short, with 20 bases between. CDR3 size: 16 residues. Germline CDR1 is SGHRS and CDR2 is YFSETQ. DNA for the CDR3: TGCGCCAGCAGCTTGGCAGGGGCAGCCAATGCTTTAGGCTACACCCTC. Amino acid sequence: CASSLAGAANALGYTL.

In this sample, this clonotype turned up a few times. V is TRBV27 and J is TRBJ2-6; 7 nucleotides match TRBD1. Germline CDR1 and CDR2: MNHEY and SMNVEV (reference sequence). This CDR3 has 16 residues. J gave up 3 bases and V 3 bases, and 5 bases lay outside the gene matches. The CDR3 DNA sequence: TGTGCCAGCAGTTTCAGGGGGTGTAGTGGGGCCAACGTCCTGACTTTC. This sequence encodes CASSFRGCSGANVLTF. Using reference TRBV27 and TRBJ2-6 for the parts outside the CDR3, the full variable domain is EAQVTQNPRYLITVTGKKLTVTCSQNMNHEYMSWYRQDPGLGLRQIYYSMNVEVTDKGDVPEGYKVSRKEKRNFPLILESPSPNQTSLYFCASSFRGCSGANVLTFGAGSRLTVL.

The chain recombines TRBV29-1 with TRBJ1-1, with 8 bases identical to TRBD1. Germline-derived CDR1 and CDR2 are SQVTM and ANQGSEA. Trimming took 7 bases from V and 1 from J; bases not matched to a gene: 5. The CDR3 extends over 13 amino acids. This CDR3 reads CSGGQASNTEAFF. In nucleotides, the CDR3 is TGCAGCGGGGGACAGGCCTCGAACACTGAAGCTTTCTTT.

This clonotype showed up many times. This chain uses TRBV3-1 with TRBJ1-1; D is perhaps TRBD1 (6 bases). V lost 4 bases and J lost 7, with 16 bases in between. This CDR3 is built from 14 residues. Per the germline V gene, CDR1 is LGHDT and CDR2 is YNNKEL (reference sequence). The CDR3 sequence: CASSPSWGDIEAFF. The CDR3 nucleotides are TGTGCCAGCAGCCCAAGTTGGGGGGACATTGAAGCTTTCTTT.

The table lists this clonotype with a few counts. J is TRBJ1-4 and V is TRBV7-2; D unclear. The ends were cut back, 4 bases at V and 8 bases at J, with 17 bases in the middle. Germline CDR1 reads SGHTA; CDR2 reads FQGNSA. The CDR3 totals 15 residues. Here the CDR3 DNA reads TGTGCCAGCAGCTCACGGCCCCTCGAGGGAGAAAAACTGTTTTTT. This codes for CASSSRPLEGEKLFF.

This clonotype came up many times. The rearrangement uses TRBV29-1 and TRBJ2-2; D is perhaps TRBD1 (5 bases). Trimming cost V 6 bases and J 0 bases, with 11 bases left between them. The CDR3 covers 14 residues. From germline, CDR1 is SQVTM and CDR2 ANQGSEA. The DNA for the CDR3 is TGCAGCGTAATACAGGACGCGAACACCGGGGAGCTGTTTTTT. Encoded protein: CSVIQDANTGELFF.

This clonotype was counted at least ten times. The genes are TRBV6-5 and TRBJ1-5; 12 bases align to TRBD1. The germline gives CDR1 MNHEY, CDR2 SVGAGI. The V and J ends lost 5 bases and 7 bases, in that order; junction bases with no gene match: 6. The CDR3 totals 15 residues. The CDR3 spells CASSGTGGAGQPQHF. CDR3 nucleotide sequence: TGTGCCAGCAGTGGGACAGGGGGCGCGGGGCAGCCCCAGCATTTT.

V is TRBV20-1 and J is TRBJ1-2; D is perhaps TRBD1 (5 bases). Trimming removed 3 bases at V and 4 bases at J, with 18 bases between. There are 15 residues in the CDR3. CDR1 and CDR2 (germline): DFQATT, SNEGSKA (reference sequence). The CDR3 sequence: CSARRVGTGGYGYTF. CDR3 in DNA: TGCAGTGCTAGGAGGGTCGGGACGGGGGGCTATGGCTACACCTTC.

This clonotype was counted ten times or more. This rearrangement joins TRBV12-3 or TRBV12-4 to TRBJ2-5; D call uncertain. The CDR3 has 13 amino acids. The V end lost 7 bases, the J end lost 1 base, and 10 bases lay between the germline ends. CDR3 residues: CASTPAAQETQYF. CDR3 sequence (DNA): TGTGCCAGCACCCCGGCAGCCCAAGAGACCCAGTACTTC.

This clonotype was observed many times. The V call is TRBV5-1, the J call TRBJ1-1; weak D call: TRBD1 (6 bases). The V end was cut by 6 bases, the J end by 5 bases, with 17 bases between. The CDR3 extends over 14 amino acids. Germline CDR1 and CDR2: SGHRS and YFSETQ. CDR3 nucleotide sequence: TGCGCCAGCACCCTAAAGACAGGAGGGACTGAAGCTTTCTTT. This sequence encodes CASTLKTGGTEAFF.

The V and J genes are TRBV20-1 and TRBJ2-5, with 7 positions matching TRBD1. Looked up from germline, CDR1 is DFQATT and CDR2 is SNEGSKA (reference sequence). This CDR3 has 11 residues. With 8 bases clipped from V and 4 bases from J, the junction kept 4 bases outside the gene matches. This chain's CDR3 is CSTRDRETQYF. The DNA of the CDR3 is TGCAGTACCCGGGACAGAGAGACCCAGTACTTC.